The clone carrying this TCR beta chain occurred a few times. The target antigen is unknown. TCRdb redid the calling of the reads with MiXCR, one entry per CDR3 protein. Among about a million distinct CDR3 sequences listed, approximately 33% were seen once. The data were obtained in a study of T cell repertoires in cytomegalovirus infection. Study context: Peptides in the study included HLA-C-restricted and HLA-B-restricted CMV epitopes.

With 2 bases clipped from V and 0 bases from J, the junction kept 11 bases outside the gene matches. Germline values: CDR1 MDHEN, CDR2 SYDVKM. The CDR3 runs to 18 residues. The clonotype comes from a human donor in good health (CMV status not recorded). Some clones in this sample may be carry-over from other donors' samples. The sequenced sample was cultured CD8+ T cells from PBMCs, obtained from culture after CMV antigen stimulation. The rearrangement joins TRBV28 to TRBJ2-3; TRBD2 agrees at 7 bases. Here the CDR3 reads CASSLRAASGLSTDTQYF. In DNA, the CDR3 is TGTGCCAGCAGTTTAAGGGCGGCTAGCGGTCTTAGCACAGATACGCAGTATTTT.